This T cell receptor beta chain was sequenced for a study of beta chain features in type 1 diabetes (dated 2018 in TCRdb). For the study in its entirety: Patients and healthy donors did not differ in mean age, gender distribution, total cell number or subset yield. A total of roughly 100,000,000 sorted cells were examined across all samples, and the number of cells per subset was strongly correlated with RNA yield. The study compared the TCRB repertoires of sorted circulating CD4+ T cell subsets in recently diagnosed type 1 diabetes patients with those in matched healthy donors. Regulatory and stem cell-like memory subsets were obtained from only 8 patients and roughly eight healthy donors, while naive and central memory subsets were obtained from all 30 or so donors. The investigation overall reported the following: PCR might favor shorter templates, but patient and control samples were amplified and corrected together, so any skew would affect both groups equally. Because small numbers of individuals were included in the HLA sub-analyses, any influence of HLA type on TCRB rearrangement was left unresolved. A moderate but significant shortening of TCRB CDR3 length was observed in type 1 diabetes patients in all four CD4+ subsets. Because cDNA was sequenced instead of genomic DNA, activated cells with high expression could be over-represented, although the groups did not differ in activation or CD3 levels. Patients with type 1 diabetes made fewer insertions and deleted more nucleotides at VDJ recombination sites, implying thymic rearrangement abnormalities. Naive, central memory and regulatory TCRB repertoires appeared to be more alike among patients than among healthy donors.

All of the isolated RNA was reverse transcribed with the High Capacity cDNA Reverse Transcription Kit, so expressed TCRB transcripts were sequenced. Deep immunoSEQ sequencing was applied to naive, central memory and regulatory T cell samples, giving an average of roughly 3.3 million total reads per sample. After sorted cells were lysed in RLT buffer, RNA was extracted with DNase-treated RNeasy Micro or Mini kits, with the choice depending on cell number. To prevent cross-contamination, every cell subset was processed on its own, while patient and healthy donor samples were processed together. Using the immunoSEQ multiplex PCR, TCRB sequences were amplified from cDNA into 87-bp fragments spanning the CDR3 region. Sequencing of the amplicons was performed on the Illumina HiSeq platform. Per the source publication's procedure: PCR bias was computationally corrected using synthetic template baselines, reads within Hamming distance 2 were collapsed, and singletons that could not be merged were discarded. Reads were aligned against IMGT so that V, D and J genes, CDR3 length and insertions or deletions at six rearrangement sites could be assigned. Within each subset, clonotype counts were normalized to the number of sorted cells before true diversity and Gini coefficients were calculated with the tcR R package. The overlap coefficient, calculated on TCRB nucleotide sequences, was used to measure repertoire sharing. Out-of-frame TCRB sequences from naive cells were analyzed to stand in for the pre-selection repertoire. As stored in TCRdb, this immuneACCESS dataset retains in-frame rearrangements with V and J assigned. A fraction of the clones does not appear; measured against another copy, unresolved V genes explain less than half of the discrepancy, and the remainder lacks a known reason. V, J and clone size derive from that table, while D and trimming were established from the DNA sequence. The sample contains under 300,000 clones, around 15% of them found a single time. The leading ten clones occupy approximately 0.087% of the sample.

The CDR3 contains 12 residues, cysteine and phenylalanine counted. Just the 36-base CDR3 DNA is kept, in frame starting at base 1. Based on the germline V gene, the CDR1 and CDR2 sequences are MDHEN and SYDVKM. Cut back by 3 bases and 4 bases, the V and J ends lie 7 bases apart. This clone was detected only a few times. Its antigen is currently not known. Per-base quality was not reported, and no clone a single base away is much larger than it. A single peripheral blood draw of about 120 mL on average was collected from each donor into heparinised tubes. Using a panel that included CD45RO, CCR7, CD25, CD127, CD95 and CD27, naive, central memory, regulatory and stem cell-like memory CD4+ T cells were sorted on a BD FACSAria II. Purity was above 95% for every sorted population. PBMCs were isolated right away by Lymphoprep density gradient centrifugation and were stained directly, without culture. So that batch effects would be minimized, each experiment stained and sorted samples in pairs, pairing one healthy donor with one patient.

Input material: naive CD4+ T cells from blood. The cell subset or site label here, explained by the study, means: true naive CD4+ T cells. The receptor comes from a man aged 30 to 39 with type 1 diabetes. The sequence is built from TRBV28 and TRBJ2-7, with the D gene too uncertain to name. This receptor carries the CDR3 CASSLTKYEQYF. The DNA sequence follows: TGTGCCAGCAGTTTGACAAAATACGAGCAGTACTTC.